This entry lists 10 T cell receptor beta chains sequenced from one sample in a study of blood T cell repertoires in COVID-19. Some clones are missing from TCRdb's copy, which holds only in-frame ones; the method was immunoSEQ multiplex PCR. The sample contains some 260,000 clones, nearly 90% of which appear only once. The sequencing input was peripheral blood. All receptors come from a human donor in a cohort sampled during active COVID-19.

The CDR3 bases are TGTGCCAGCAGTCCACCGGGACAGGGTTCCACTGAAGCTTTCTTT. As protein: CASSPPGQGSTEAFF. The V gene is TRBV5-4, the J gene TRBJ1-1, with 9 bases lining up with TRBD1. The CDR3 sequence is 15 residues long. V was clipped by 5 bases and J by 4 bases; unmatched bases: 9. Germline CDR1 reads SGHNT; CDR2 reads YYREEE (reference sequence).

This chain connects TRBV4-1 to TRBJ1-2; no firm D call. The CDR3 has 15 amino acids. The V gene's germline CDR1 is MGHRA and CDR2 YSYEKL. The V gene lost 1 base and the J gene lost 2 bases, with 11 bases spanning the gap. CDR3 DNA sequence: TGCGCCAGCAGCCAAGCTGTCAGTACCAACTATGGCTACACCTTC. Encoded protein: CASSQAVSTNYGYTF.

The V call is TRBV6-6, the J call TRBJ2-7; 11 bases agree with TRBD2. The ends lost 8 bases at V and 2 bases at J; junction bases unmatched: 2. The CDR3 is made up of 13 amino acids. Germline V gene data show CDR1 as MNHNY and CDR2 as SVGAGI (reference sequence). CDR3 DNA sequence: TGTGCCAGCGTAGCGGGAGGGACCTACGAGCAGTACTTC. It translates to CASVAGGTYEQYF.

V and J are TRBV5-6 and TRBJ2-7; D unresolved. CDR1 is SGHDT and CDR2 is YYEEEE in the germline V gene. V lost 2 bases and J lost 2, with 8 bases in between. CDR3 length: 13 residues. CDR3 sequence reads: CASSLRVTYEQYF. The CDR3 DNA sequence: TGTGCCAGCAGCTTACGAGTAACCTACGAGCAGTACTTC.

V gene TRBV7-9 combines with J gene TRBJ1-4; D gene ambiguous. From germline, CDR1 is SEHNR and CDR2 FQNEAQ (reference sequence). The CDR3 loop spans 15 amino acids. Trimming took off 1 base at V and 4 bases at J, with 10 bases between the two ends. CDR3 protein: CASSLDWAYNEKLFF. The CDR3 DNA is TGTGCCAGCAGCTTAGATTGGGCGTATAATGAAAAACTGTTTTTT.

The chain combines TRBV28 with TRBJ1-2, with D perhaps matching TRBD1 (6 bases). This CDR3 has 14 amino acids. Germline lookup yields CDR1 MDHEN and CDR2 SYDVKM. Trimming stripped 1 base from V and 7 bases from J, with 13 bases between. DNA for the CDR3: TGTGCCAGCAGTTTATTCGAACAGGGTAGTGGCTACACCTTC. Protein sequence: CASSLFEQGSGYTF.

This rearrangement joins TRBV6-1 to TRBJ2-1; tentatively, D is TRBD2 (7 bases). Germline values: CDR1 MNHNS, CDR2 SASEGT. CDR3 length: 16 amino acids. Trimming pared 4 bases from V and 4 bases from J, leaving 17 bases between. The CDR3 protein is CASSVIPGGLYNEQFF. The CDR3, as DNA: TGTGCCAGCAGTGTGATCCCCGGGGGGCTTTACAATGAGCAGTTCTTC.

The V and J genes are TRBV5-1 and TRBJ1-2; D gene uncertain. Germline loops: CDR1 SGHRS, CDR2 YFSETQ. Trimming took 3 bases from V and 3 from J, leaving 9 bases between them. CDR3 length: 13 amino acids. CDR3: CASSSDEDYGYTF. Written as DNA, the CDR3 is TGCGCCAGCAGCTCAGATGAGGACTATGGCTACACCTTC.

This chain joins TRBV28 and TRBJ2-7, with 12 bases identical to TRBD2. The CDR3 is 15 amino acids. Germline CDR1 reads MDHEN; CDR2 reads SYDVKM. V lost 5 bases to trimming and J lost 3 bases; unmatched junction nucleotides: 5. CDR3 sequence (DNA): TGTGCCAGCAGTCTTTGGACTAGCGGGAACTACGAGCAGTACTTC. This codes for CASSLWTSGNYEQYF.

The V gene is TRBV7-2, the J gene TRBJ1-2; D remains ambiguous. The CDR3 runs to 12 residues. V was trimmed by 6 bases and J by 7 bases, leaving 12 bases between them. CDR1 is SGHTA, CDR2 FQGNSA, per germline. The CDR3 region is CASRLRPAGYTF. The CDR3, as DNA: TGTGCCAGCAGGTTGAGGCCTGCTGGCTACACCTTC.